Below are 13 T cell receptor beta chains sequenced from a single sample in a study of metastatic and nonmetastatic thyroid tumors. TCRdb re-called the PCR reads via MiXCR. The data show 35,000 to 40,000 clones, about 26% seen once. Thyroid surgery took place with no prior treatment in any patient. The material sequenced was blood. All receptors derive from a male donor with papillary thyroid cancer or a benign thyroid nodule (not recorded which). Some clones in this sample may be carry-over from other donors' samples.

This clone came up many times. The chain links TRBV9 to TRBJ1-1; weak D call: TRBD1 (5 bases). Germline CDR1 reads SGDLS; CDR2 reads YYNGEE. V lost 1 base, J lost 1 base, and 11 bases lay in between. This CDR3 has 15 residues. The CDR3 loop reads CASSVRGLSNTEAFF. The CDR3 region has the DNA TGTGCCAGCAGCGTAAGGGGCTTGTCGAACACTGAAGCTTTCTTT.

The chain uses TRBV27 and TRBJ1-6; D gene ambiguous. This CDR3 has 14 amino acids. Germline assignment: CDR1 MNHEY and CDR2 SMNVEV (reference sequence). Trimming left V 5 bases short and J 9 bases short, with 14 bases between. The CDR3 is CASSPGSAASPLHF. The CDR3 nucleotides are TGTGCCAGCAGTCCCGGGAGCGCCGCTTCACCCCTCCACTTT.

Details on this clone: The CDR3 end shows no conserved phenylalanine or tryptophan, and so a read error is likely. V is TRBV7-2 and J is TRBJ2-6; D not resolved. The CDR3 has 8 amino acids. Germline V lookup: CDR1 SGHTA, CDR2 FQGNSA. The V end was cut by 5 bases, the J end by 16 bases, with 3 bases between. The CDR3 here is CASSALTS. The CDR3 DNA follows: TGTGCCAGCAGCGCACTGACTAGC.

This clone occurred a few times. The CDR3 DNA sequence: TGTGCCAGCAGTCCCCGCCAAGAGGGTCGGCATGAGCAGTTCTTC. Translation: CASSPRQEGRHEQFF. The chain couples TRBV6-1 to TRBJ2-1; the D gene is possibly TRBD2 (5 bases). This CDR3 is built from 15 residues. CDR1 MNHNS and CDR2 SASEGT come from the germline V gene. Deletions cut 5 bases from V and 8 bases from J, with 19 bases between.

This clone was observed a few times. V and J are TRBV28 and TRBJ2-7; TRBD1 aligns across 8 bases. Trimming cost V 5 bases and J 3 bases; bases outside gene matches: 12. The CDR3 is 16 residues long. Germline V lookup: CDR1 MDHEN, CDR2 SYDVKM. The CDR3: CASSLGGQGRFYEQYF. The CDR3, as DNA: TGTGCCAGCAGTCTGGGCGGACAGGGCCGCTTCTACGAGCAGTACTTC.

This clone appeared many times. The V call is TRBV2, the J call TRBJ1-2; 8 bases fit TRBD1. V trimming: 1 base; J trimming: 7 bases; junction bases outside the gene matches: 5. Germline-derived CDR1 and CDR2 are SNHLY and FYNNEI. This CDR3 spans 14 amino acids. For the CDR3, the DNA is TGTGCCAGCAGTGAAGGGCAGGGGGCCGCTGGCTACACCTTC. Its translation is CASSEGQGAAGYTF.

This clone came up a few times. In DNA, the CDR3 is TGTGCCACCTCACAGGACACGGGGGTAGGAGCTTTCTTT. It is translated as CATSQDTGVGAFF. This rearrangement joins TRBV7-2 to TRBJ1-1; maybe TRBD1 (5 bases). The CDR3 covers 13 residues. The germline gives CDR1 SGHTA, CDR2 FQGNSA. The germline V and J ends were trimmed by 10 bases and 10 bases, with 22 bases remaining between them.

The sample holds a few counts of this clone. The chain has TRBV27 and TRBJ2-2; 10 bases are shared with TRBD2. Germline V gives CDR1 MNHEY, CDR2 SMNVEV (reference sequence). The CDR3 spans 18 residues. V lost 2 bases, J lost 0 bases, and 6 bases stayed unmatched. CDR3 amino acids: CASSLPRLAGANTGELFF. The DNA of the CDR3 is TGTGCCAGCAGTTTACCTCGACTAGCGGGCGCGAACACCGGGGAGCTGTTTTTT.

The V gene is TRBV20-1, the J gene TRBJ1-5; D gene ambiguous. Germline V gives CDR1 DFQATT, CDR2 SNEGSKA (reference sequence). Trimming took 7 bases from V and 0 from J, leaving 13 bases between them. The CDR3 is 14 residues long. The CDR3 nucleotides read TGCAGTGTAGCGAGGGAACATAGCAATCAGCCCCAGCATTTT. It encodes CSVAREHSNQPQHF.

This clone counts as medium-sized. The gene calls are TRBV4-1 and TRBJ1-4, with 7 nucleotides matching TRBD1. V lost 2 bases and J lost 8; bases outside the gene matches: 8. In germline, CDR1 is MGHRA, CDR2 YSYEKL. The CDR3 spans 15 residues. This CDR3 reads CASSQIDREGEKLFF. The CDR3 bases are TGCGCCAGCAGCCAAATAGACAGGGAAGGAGAAAAACTGTTTTTT.

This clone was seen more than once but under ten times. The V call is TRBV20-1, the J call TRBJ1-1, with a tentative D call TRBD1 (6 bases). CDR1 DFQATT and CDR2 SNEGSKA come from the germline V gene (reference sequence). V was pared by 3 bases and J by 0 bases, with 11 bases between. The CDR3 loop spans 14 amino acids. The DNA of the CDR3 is TGCAGTGCTAGTAACGGGGGCCTGAACACTGAAGCTTTCTTT. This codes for CSASNGGLNTEAFF.

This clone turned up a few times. CDR3 sequence: CASSPRTSGRNEQYF. In DNA form, the CDR3 reads TGTGCCAGCAGTCCCCGGACTAGCGGGAGGAACGAGCAGTACTTC. The J gene is TRBJ2-7, the V gene TRBV6-1; 14 nucleotides match TRBD2. The V segment lost 5 bases and the J segment 5 bases; nucleotides outside the gene matches: 5. This CDR3 region has 15 residues. Germline V gene sequence: CDR1 MNHNS, CDR2 SASEGT.

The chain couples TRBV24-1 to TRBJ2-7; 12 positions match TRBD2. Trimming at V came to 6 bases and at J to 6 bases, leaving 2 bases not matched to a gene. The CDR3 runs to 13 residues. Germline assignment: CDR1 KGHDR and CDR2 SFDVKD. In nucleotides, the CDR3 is TGTGCCACCAGTTCTAGCGGGAGGGCCGAGCAGTACTTC. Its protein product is CATSSSGRAEQYF.